Listed below are T cell receptor beta chains from one sample, sequenced in a study of blood T cell repertoires in COVID-19. Assay used: immunoSEQ multiplex PCR; TCRdb lists only in-frame clones, some missing. The sample records about 59,000 clones, 75% to 85% being singletons. Sequencing was carried out using peripheral blood. All receptors derive from a man between 60 and 70 years old with acute or convalescent COVID-19. The CDR3 runs from the conserved cysteine through the conserved F or W. D genes are given only for firm matches. Clone size is stated in some rows and not others, as once, few, many or a class when expanded.

clone_size | j_call | v_call | d_call | cdr3_aa | cdr3_nt
- | TRBJ2-3 | TRBV5-1 | TRBD2 | CASSSGLAGGSSTDTQYF | TGCGCCAGCAGTTCGGGACTAGCGGGGGGCTCTAGCACAGATACGCAGTATTTT
once | TRBJ1-4 | TRBV4-2 | TRBD1 | CASSPRGRTTNEKLFF | TGTGCCAGCAGCCCTAGGGGGCGGACAACTAATGAAAAACTGTTTTTT
once | TRBJ1-1 | TRBV19 | - | CASSIFRAGMNTEAFF | TGTGCCAGTAGTATATTCCGGGCCGGGATGAACACTGAAGCTTTCTTT
- | TRBJ1-1 | TRBV7-2 | - | CASSSGGKGIEAFF | TGTGCCAGCAGCTCCGGGGGTAAGGGCATTGAAGCTTTCTTT
- | TRBJ1-1 | TRBV5-8 | TRBD1 | CASSRTGKQISEAFF | TGTGCCAGCAGCCGGACAGGGAAACAGATATCTGAAGCTTTCTTT
- | TRBJ1-2 | TRBV7-8 | - | CASSLDRGREGYTF | TGTGCCAGCAGCTTAGACCGGGGGCGGGAGGGCTACACCTTC
- | TRBJ2-1 | TRBV5-1 | TRBD2 | CASSLELAGPYNEQFF | TGCGCCAGCAGCTTAGAACTAGCGGGACCATACAATGAGCAGTTCTTC
- | TRBJ1-6 | TRBV6-6 | TRBD1 | CASSPGQGFPSYNSPLHF | TGTGCCAGCAGTCCGGGACAGGGGTTCCCCTCCTATAATTCACCCCTCCACTTT
few | TRBJ2-5 | TRBV5-1 | - | CASSLAGGRIDQETQYF | TGCGCCAGCAGCTTGGCCGGGGGACGGATAGATCAAGAGACCCAGTACTTC
- | TRBJ1-5 | TRBV2 | - | CASSSYSNQPQHF | TGTGCCAGCAGTTCGTATAGCAATCAGCCCCAGCATTTT
- | TRBJ1-1 | TRBV19 | - | CASTAGLNTEAFF | TGTGCCAGTACCGCAGGGCTGAACACTGAAGCTTTCTTT
- | TRBJ1-2 | TRBV28 | - | CASSLLFYGYTF | TGTGCCAGCAGTCTCCTCTTCTATGGCTACACCTTC
once | TRBJ2-4 | TRBV6-5 | TRBD2 | CASSYVAGVKNIQYF | TGTGCCAGCAGTTACGTGGCGGGGGTCAAAAACATTCAGTACTTC
few | TRBJ1-5 | TRBV15 | - | CATSRDRGNSNQPQHF | TGTGCCACCAGCAGAGATCGGGGGAATAGCAATCAGCCCCAGCATTTT
- | TRBJ2-7 | TRBV30 | TRBD2 | CAWAGGATPSYEQYF | TGTGCCTGGGCGGGGGGGGCCACCCCCTCCTACGAGCAGTACTTC
- | TRBJ1-5 | TRBV19 | - | CASRARGYSNQPQHF | TGTGCCAGTAGGGCCCGAGGTTATAGCAATCAGCCCCAGCATTTT
- | TRBJ1-1 | TRBV2 | - | CASSENRVGGTEAFF | TGTGCCAGCAGTGAAAACAGGGTAGGGGGCACTGAAGCTTTCTTT
- | TRBJ1-4 | TRBV7-8 | - | CASSPRQLNEKLFF | TGTGCCAGCAGCCCGCGACAGCTGAATGAAAAACTGTTTTTT
- | TRBJ2-1 | TRBV7-8 | TRBD2 | CASSPGLAGGQFGEFF | TGTGCCAGCAGCCCCGGACTAGCGGGGGGGCAATTTGGGGAGTTCTTC
- | TRBJ1-2 | TRBV6-5 | - | CASRRSTGGYTF | TGTGCCAGCAGGAGGTCGACGGGTGGCTACACCTTC
- | TRBJ2-2 | TRBV3-1/TRBV3-2 | - | CASSLFGAARELFF | TGTGCCAGCAGCCTGTTCGGAGCCGCCCGGGAGCTGTTTTTT
- | TRBJ1-1 | TRBV28 | - | CASRPGTRNTEAFF | TGTGCCAGCAGGCCCGGGACAAGGAACACTGAAGCTTTCTTT
- | TRBJ2-3 | TRBV7-3 | - | CASSLGTSTDTQYF | TGTGCCAGCAGCTTAGGGACTAGCACAGATACGCAGTATTTT
- | TRBJ2-5 | TRBV5-1 | TRBD2 | CASRTAGLGVQETQYF | TGCGCCAGCAGGACGGCAGGACTAGGGGTACAAGAGACCCAGTACTTC
- | TRBJ2-1 | TRBV10-3 | - | CATHNGNRGNEQFF | TGTGCCACCCATAATGGAAACCGAGGTAATGAGCAGTTCTTC
- | TRBJ2-7 | TRBV11-2 | TRBD1 | CASSRDRVYEQYF | TGTGCCAGCAGCCGAGACAGGGTTTACGAGCAGTACTTC
- | TRBJ2-5 | TRBV30 | - | CAWDEGLGGETQYF | TGTGCCTGGGACGAGGGATTAGGGGGAGAGACCCAGTACTTC
- | TRBJ2-7 | TRBV9 | TRBD1 | CASSAVQGVDEQYF | TGTGCCAGCAGCGCTGTACAGGGGGTAGACGAGCAGTACTTC
- | TRBJ2-5 | TRBV7-6 | - | CASSLYSTQETQYF | TGTGCCAGCAGCTTATACAGTACCCAAGAGACCCAGTACTTC